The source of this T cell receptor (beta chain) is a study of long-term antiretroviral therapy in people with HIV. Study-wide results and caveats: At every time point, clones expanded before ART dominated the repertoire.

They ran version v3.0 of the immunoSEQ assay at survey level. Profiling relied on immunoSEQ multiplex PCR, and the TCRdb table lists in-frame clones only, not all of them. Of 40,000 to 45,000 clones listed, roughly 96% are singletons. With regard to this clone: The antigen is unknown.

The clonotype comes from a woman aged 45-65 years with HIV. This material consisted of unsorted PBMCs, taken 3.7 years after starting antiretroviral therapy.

The DNA for the CDR3 is TGCGCCAGCAGCTCAGAAGGGCGGGGGTACAATGAGCAGTTCTTC. This sequence encodes CASSSEGRGYNEQFF. The chain combines TRBV5-1 with TRBJ2-1; 7 nucleotides agree with TRBD2. CDR3 length equals 15 residues. Germline CDR1 is SGHRS and CDR2 is YFSETQ. The V gene end was trimmed by 3 bases and the J gene end by 4 bases; junction bases not matched to a gene: 7.